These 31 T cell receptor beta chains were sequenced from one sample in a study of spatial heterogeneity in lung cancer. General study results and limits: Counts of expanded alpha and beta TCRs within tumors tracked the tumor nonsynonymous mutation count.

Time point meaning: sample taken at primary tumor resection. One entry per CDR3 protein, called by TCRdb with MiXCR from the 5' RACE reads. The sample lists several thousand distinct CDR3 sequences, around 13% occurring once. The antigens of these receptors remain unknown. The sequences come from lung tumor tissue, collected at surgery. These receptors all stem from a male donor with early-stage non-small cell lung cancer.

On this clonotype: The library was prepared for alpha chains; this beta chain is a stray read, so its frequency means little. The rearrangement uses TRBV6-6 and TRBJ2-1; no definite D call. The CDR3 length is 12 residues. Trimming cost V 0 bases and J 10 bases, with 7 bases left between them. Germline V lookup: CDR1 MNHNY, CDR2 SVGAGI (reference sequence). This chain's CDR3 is CASSYSRQEQFF. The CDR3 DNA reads TGTGCCAGCAGTTACTCCCGGCAGGAGCAGTTCTTC.

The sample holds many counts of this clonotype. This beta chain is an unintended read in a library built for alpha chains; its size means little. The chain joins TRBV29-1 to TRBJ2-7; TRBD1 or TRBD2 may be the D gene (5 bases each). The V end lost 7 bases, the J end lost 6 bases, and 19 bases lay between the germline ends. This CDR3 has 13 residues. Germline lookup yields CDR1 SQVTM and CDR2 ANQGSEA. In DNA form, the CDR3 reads TGCAGCGGCCCCGGGACCTCCCTCCCCGAGCAGTACTTC. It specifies CSGPGTSLPEQYF.

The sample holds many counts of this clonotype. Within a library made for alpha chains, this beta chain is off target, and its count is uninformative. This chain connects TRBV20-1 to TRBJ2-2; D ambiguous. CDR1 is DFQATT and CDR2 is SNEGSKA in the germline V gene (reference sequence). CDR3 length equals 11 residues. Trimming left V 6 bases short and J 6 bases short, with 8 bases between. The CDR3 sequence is CSALWAGELFF. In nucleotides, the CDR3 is TGCAGTGCCCTCTGGGCCGGGGAGCTGTTTTTT.

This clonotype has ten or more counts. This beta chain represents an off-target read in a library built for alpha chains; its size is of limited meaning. The CDR3 loop is CASSFTPSSYNEQFF. In nucleotides, the CDR3 is TGTGCCAGCAGTTTTACGCCTAGCTCCTACAATGAGCAGTTCTTC. The gene calls are TRBV12-3 or TRBV12-4 and TRBJ2-1; no definite D call. The V end lost 3 bases, the J end lost 0 bases, and 9 bases lay between the germline ends. This CDR3 region has 15 residues.

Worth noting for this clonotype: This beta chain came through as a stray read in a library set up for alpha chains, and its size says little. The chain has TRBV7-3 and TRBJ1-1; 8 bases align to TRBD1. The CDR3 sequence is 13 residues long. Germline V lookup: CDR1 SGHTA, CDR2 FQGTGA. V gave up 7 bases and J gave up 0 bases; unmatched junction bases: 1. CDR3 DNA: TGTGCCAGCAAGGACAGGGTGAACACTGAAGCTTTCTTT. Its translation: CASKDRVNTEAFF.

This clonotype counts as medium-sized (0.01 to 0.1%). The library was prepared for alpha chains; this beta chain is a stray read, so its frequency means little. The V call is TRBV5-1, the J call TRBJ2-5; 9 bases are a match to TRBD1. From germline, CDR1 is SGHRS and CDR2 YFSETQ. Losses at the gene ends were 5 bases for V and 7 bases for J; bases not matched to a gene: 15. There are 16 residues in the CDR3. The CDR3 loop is CASRPTPGQGGGTQYF. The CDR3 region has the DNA TGCGCCAGCAGACCTACCCCGGGACAGGGAGGCGGGACCCAGTACTTC.

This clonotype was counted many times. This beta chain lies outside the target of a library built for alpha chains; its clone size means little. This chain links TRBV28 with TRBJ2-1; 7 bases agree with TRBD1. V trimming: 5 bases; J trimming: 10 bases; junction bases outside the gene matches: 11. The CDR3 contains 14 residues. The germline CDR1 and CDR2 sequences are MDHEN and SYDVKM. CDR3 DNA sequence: TGTGCCAGCAGTCATCCCGACAGGGTAGAAGAGCAGTTCTTC. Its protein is CASSHPDRVEEQFF. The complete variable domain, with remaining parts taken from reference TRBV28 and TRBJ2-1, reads DVKVTQSSRYLVKRTGEKVFLECVQDMDHENMFWYRQDPGLGLRLIYFSYDVKMKEKGDIPEGYSVSREKKERFSLILESASTNQTSMYLCASSHPDRVEEQFFGPGTRLTVL.

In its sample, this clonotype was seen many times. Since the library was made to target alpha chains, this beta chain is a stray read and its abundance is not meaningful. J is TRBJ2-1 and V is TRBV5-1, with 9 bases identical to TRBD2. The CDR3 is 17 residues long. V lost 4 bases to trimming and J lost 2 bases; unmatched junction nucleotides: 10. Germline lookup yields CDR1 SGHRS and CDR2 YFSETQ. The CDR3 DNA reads TGCGCCAGCAGCACTCCGACTAGCGGAAGAACCTACAATGAGCAGTTCTTC. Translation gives CASSTPTSGRTYNEQFF.

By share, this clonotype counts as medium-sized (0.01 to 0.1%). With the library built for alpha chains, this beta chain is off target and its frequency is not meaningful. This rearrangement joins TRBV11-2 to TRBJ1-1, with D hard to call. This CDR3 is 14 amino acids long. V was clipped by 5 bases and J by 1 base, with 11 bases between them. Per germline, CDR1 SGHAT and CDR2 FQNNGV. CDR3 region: CASSPDGRNTEAFF. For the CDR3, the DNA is TGTGCCAGCAGCCCCGACGGAAGGAACACTGAAGCTTTCTTT.

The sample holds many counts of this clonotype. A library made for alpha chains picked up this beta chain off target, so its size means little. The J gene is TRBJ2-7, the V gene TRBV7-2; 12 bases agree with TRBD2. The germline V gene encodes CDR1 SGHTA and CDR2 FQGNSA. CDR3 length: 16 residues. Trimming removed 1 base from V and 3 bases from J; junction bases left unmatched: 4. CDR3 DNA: TGTGCCAGCAGCTTAGATGAGACTAGCGGGAGCTACGAGCAGTACTTC. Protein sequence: CASSLDETSGSYEQYF.

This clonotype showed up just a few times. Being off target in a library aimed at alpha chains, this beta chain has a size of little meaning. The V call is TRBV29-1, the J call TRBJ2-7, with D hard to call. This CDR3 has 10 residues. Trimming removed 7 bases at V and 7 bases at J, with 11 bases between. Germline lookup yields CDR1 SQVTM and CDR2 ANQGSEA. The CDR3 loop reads CSAWGSEQYF. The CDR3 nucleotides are TGCAGCGCTTGGGGTAGTGAGCAGTACTTC.

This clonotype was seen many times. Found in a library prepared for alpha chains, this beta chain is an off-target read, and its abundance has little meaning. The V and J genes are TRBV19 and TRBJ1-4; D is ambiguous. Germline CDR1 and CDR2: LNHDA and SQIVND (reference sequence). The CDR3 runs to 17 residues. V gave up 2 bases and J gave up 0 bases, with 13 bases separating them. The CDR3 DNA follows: TGTGCCAGTAGTATATCTGGATGGCGGGCAACTAATGAAAAACTGTTTTTT. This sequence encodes CASSISGWRATNEKLFF.

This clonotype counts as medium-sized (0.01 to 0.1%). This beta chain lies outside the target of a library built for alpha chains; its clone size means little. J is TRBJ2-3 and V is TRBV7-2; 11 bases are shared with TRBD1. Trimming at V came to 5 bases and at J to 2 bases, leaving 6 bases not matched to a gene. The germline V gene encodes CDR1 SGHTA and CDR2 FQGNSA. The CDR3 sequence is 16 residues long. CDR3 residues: CASSLRTGGDTDTQYF. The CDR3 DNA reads TGTGCCAGCAGCCTTCGGACAGGGGGCGACACAGATACGCAGTATTTT. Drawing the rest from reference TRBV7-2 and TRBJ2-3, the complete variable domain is GAGVSQSPSNKVTEKGKDVELRCDPISGHTALYWYRQSLGQGLEFLIYFQGNSAPDKSGLPSDRFSAERTGGSVSTLTIQRTQQEDSAVYLCASSLRTGGDTDTQYFGPGTRLTVL.

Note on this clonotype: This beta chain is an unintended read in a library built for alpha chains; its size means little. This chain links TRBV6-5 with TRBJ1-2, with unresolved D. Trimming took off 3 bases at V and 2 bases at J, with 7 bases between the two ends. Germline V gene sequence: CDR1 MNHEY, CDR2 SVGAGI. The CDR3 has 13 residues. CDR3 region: CASSYSGNYGYTF. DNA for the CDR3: TGTGCCAGCAGTTATAGCGGGAACTATGGCTACACCTTC.

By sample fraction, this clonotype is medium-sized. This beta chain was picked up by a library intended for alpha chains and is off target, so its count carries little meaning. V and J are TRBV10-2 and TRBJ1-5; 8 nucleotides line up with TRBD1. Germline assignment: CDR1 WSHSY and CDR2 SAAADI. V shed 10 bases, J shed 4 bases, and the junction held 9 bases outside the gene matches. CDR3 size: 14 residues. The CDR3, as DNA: TGCGCCACGACCGGGACAGGAAGGAATCAGCCCCAGCATTTT. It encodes CATTGTGRNQPQHF.

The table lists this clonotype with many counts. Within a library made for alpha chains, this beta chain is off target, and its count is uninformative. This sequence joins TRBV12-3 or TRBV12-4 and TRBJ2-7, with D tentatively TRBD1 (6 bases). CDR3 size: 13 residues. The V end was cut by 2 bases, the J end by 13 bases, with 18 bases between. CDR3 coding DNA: TGTGCCAGCAGTTTACGAAGGACAGACACCTTTTACTTC. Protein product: CASSLRRTDTFYF.

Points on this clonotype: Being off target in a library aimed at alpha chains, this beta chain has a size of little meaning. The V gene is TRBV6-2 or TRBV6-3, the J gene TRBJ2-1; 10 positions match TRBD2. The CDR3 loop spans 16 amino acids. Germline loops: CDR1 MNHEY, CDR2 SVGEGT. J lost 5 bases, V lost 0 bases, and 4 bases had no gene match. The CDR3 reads CASSYSAAGGDNEQFF. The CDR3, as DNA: TGTGCCAGCAGTTACTCGGCAGCGGGAGGGGACAATGAGCAGTTCTTC.

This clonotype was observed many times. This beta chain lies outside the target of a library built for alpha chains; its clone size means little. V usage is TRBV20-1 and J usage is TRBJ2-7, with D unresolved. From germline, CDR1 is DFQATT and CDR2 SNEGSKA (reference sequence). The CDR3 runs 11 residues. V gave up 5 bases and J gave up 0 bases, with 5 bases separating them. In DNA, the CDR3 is TGCAGTGCTTTAAGCTCCTACGAGCAGTACTTC. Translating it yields CSALSSYEQYF.

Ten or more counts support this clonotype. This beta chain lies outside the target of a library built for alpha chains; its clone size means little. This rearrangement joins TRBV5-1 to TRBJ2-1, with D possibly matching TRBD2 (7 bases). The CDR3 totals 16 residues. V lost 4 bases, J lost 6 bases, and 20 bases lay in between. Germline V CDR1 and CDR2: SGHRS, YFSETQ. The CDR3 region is CASSGGLAGVGNEQFF. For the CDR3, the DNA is TGCGCCAGCAGCGGGGGGCTCGCGGGAGTTGGCAATGAGCAGTTCTTC.

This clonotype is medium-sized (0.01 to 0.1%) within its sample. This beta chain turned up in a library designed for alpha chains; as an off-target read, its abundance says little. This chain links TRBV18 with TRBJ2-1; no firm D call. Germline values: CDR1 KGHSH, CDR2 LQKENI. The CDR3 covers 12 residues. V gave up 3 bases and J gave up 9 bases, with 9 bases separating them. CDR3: CASSPGSPEQFF. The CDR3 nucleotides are TGTGCCAGCTCACCGGGTTCCCCTGAGCAGTTCTTC.

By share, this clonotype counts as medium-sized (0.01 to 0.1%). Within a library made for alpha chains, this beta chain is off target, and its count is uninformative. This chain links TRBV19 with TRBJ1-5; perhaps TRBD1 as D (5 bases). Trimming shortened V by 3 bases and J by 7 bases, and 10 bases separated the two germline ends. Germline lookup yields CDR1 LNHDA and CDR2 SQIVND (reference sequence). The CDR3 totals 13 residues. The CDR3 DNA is TGTGCCAGTAGTATGGGAAGGGACCAGCCCCAGCATTTT. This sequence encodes CASSMGRDQPQHF.

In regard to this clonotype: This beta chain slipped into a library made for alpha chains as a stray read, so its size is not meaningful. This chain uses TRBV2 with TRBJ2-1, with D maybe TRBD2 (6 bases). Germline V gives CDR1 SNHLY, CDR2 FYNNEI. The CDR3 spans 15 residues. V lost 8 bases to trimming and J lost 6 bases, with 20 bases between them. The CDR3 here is CASSITVGTFNEQFF. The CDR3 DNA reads TGTGCCAGCTCGATCACAGTGGGGACTTTCAATGAGCAGTTCTTC.

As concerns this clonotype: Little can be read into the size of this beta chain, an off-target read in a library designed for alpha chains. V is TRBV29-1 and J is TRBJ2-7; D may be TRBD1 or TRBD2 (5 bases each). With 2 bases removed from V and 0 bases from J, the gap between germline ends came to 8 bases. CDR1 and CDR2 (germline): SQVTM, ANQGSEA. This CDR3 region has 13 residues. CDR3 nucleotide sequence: TGCAGCGTTGAAACGGGGACCTCCTACGAGCAGTACTTC. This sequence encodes CSVETGTSYEQYF.

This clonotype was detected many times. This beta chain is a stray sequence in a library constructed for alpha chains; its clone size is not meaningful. The CDR3 bases are TGTGCCAGCAGCCCGTTCCGCCTAGCGGGGCCCTACGAGCAGTACTTC. It codes for CASSPFRLAGPYEQYF. The V call is TRBV7-8, the J call TRBJ2-7; 9 positions agree with TRBD2. V dropped 5 bases and J dropped 2; count of bases not matched to a gene: 10. Germline V gene sequence: CDR1 SGHVS, CDR2 FQNEAQ. The CDR3 length is 16 residues.

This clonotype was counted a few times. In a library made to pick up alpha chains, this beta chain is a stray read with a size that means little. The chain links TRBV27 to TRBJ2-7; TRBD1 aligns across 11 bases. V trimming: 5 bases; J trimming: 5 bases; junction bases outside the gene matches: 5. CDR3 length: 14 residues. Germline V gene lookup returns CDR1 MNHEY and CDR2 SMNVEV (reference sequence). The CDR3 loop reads CASSRDRGIHEQYF. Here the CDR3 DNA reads TGTGCCAGCAGTCGGGACAGGGGGATCCACGAGCAGTACTTC.

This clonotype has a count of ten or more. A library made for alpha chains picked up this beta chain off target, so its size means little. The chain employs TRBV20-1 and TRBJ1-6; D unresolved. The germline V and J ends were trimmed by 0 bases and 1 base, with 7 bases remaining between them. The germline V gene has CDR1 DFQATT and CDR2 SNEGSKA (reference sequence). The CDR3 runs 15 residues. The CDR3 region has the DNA TGCAGTGCTAGAGATCCGGAGTCCTATAATTCACCCCTCCACTTT. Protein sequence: CSARDPESYNSPLHF.

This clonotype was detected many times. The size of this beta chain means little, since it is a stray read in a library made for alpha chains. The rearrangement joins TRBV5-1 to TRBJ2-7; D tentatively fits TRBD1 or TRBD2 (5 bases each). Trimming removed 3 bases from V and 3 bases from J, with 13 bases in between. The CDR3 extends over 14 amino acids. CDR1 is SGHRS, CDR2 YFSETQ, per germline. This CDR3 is CASSSTRGNYEQYF. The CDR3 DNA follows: TGCGCCAGCAGCTCCACTAGGGGAAACTACGAGCAGTACTTC.

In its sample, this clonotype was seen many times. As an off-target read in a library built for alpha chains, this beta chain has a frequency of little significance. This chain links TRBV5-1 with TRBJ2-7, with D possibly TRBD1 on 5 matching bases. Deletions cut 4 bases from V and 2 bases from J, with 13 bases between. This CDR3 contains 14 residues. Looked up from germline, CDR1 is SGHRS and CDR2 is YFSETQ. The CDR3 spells CASSTKGSPYEQYF. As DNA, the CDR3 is TGCGCCAGCAGCACCAAGGGGTCCCCCTACGAGCAGTACTTC.

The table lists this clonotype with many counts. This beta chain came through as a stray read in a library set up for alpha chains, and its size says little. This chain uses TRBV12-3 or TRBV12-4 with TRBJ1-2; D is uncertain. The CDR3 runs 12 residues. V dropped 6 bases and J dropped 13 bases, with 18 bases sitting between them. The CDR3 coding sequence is TGTGCCAGCAGCAGAGGGCAGATTGTTGCCACCTTC. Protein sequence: CASSRGQIVATF.

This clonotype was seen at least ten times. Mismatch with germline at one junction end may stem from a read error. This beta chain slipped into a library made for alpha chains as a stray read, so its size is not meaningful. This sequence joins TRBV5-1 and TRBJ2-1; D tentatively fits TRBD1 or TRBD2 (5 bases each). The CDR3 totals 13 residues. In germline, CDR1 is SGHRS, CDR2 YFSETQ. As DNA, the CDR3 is TGCGCCAGCAGTTTGGGACGTTCCGTTGAGCAGTTCTTC. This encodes CASSLGRSVEQFF.

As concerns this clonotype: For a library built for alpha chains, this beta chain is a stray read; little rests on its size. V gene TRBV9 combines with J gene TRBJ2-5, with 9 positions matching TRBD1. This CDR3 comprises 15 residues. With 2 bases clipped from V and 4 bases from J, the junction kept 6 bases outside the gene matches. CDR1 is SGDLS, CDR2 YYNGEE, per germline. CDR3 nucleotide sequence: TGTGCCAGCAGCGTTGGGACAGGGCCGCGAGAGACCCAGTACTTC. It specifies CASSVGTGPRETQYF.